This T cell receptor (beta chain) was retrieved from a study of metastatic and nonmetastatic thyroid tumors. About the research overall: Repertoires of blood and of tissue (tumor or nodule) from malignant and benign thyroid patients were compared.

A word on this clone: Its target is not known.

Until they underwent thyroid surgery, no patient had received any treatment. The CDR3 runs to 16 residues. The V and J ends lost 6 bases and 6 bases respectively, with 20 bases between them. Source study methods: The study's classifier, a distant-metastasis tool for papillary thyroid cancer, was built using CDR3 differences across clinicopathological groups. TCRdb re-called the PCR reads through MiXCR. TCRdb, rather than the study authors, made the V and J calls. The data hold under 20,000 clones, with 34% observed a single time. Study-level results: A significant increase in TCR beta diversity was reportedly seen in malignant thyroid tumors relative to benign nodules, in blood and tumor.

The V call is TRBV12-3 or TRBV12-4, the J call TRBJ2-2; D ambiguous. The source material was tumor tissue. The TCR sequence derives from a female donor with papillary thyroid cancer or a benign thyroid nodule (not recorded which). Some clones in this sample may be carry-over from other donors' samples. Here the CDR3 DNA reads TGTGCCAGCAGCCCCCTGCGGCCGGTTGGGGCCGGGGAGCTGTTTTTT. It translates to CASSPLRPVGAGELFF.